Below, 15 T cell receptor beta chains from the same sample are listed, as sequenced in a study of identical twins. TCRdb independently ran MiXCR on the 5' RACE reads; one entry per CDR3 protein. The data hold 420,000 or so distinct CDR3 sequences, with less than 20% observed a single time. The source material was naive T cells sorted from blood. All receptors derive from a man aged 45-60 years in good health.

This clonotype was counted a few times. The chain employs TRBV10-2 and TRBJ2-1; D uncertain. Germline lookup yields CDR1 WSHSY and CDR2 SAAADI. Trimming pared 3 bases from V and 8 bases from J, leaving 11 bases between. There are 13 residues in the CDR3. CDR3 sequence (DNA): TGCGCCAGCAGTGATTCTTCTTTGGATGAGCAGTTCTTC. It encodes CASSDSSLDEQFF.

The CDR3 DNA sequence: TGCGCCAGCAGCTTGTATATTAGCGGGACCGGGGAGCTGTTTTTT. Translated, it gives CASSLYISGTGELFF. The chain joins TRBV5-1 to TRBJ2-2; 7 bases agree with TRBD2. This CDR3 region has 15 residues. Trimming removed 1 base from V and 5 bases from J; junction bases left unmatched: 5. CDR1 is SGHRS and CDR2 is YFSETQ in the germline V gene.

In its sample, this clonotype was seen many times. The chain uses TRBV20-1 and TRBJ1-6; D is perhaps TRBD1 (6 bases). Trimming took off 1 base at V and 10 bases at J, with 14 bases between the two ends. The CDR3 is made up of 14 amino acids. Germline CDR1 is DFQATT and CDR2 is SNEGSKA (reference sequence). The CDR3 here is CSARGGRGGSPLHF. The CDR3 DNA reads TGCAGTGCTAGAGGAGGCAGGGGAGGGTCACCCCTCCACTTT.

This clonotype was seen more than once but under ten times. V and J are TRBV12-3 or TRBV12-4 and TRBJ2-3; D is perhaps TRBD1 (5 bases). The V end lost 7 bases, the J end lost 4 bases, and 12 bases lay between the germline ends. The CDR3 spans 13 residues. CDR3 in amino acids: CASTLIRADTQYF. The CDR3 DNA sequence: TGTGCCAGCACCTTGATCAGGGCAGATACGCAGTATTTT.

This clonotype was picked up a small number of times. The chain carries TRBV5-6 and TRBJ2-3; 12 nucleotides agree with TRBD2. CDR3 length: 16 amino acids. V shed 4 bases, J shed 5 bases, and the junction held 8 bases outside the gene matches. Germline V lookup: CDR1 SGHDT, CDR2 YYEEEE. The CDR3 DNA is TGTGCCAGCAGCGCTAGCGGGGGGGCTGTTCTAGATACGCAGTATTTT. This translates into CASSASGGAVLDTQYF.

This clonotype was observed a handful of times. V usage is TRBV15 and J usage is TRBJ1-1, with D perhaps matching TRBD1 (5 bases). Trimming cost V 1 base and J 0 bases, with 9 bases left between them. The germline V gene encodes CDR1 LNHNV and CDR2 YYDKDF (reference sequence). The CDR3 has 15 amino acids. In nucleotides, the CDR3 is TGTGCCACCAGCAGAGGCAGGGTTGTGAACACTGAAGCTTTCTTT. It codes for CATSRGRVVNTEAFF.

V usage is TRBV7-3 and J usage is TRBJ2-1, with TRBD2 as a possible D gene (6 bases). CDR1 is SGHTA and CDR2 is FQGTGA in the germline V gene. CDR3 length equals 13 residues. The ends were cut back, 3 bases at V and 7 bases at J, with 10 bases in the middle. This CDR3 is CASSFGSRNEQFF. The CDR3 DNA reads as TGTGCCAGCAGCTTCGGGAGTCGTAATGAGCAGTTCTTC. Full variable domain (missing parts from reference TRBV7-3 and TRBJ2-1): GAGVSQTPSNKVTEKGKYVELRCDPISGHTALYWYRQSLGQGPEFLIYFQGTGAADDSGLPNDRFFAVRPEGSVSTLKIQRTERGDSAVYLCASSFGSRNEQFFGPGTRLTVL.

The chain links TRBV6-1 to TRBJ1-1; D gene ambiguous. This CDR3 comprises 13 residues. Germline V gene data show CDR1 as MNHNS and CDR2 as SASEGT. Trimming stripped 6 bases from V and 1 base from J, with 9 bases between. Here the CDR3 DNA reads TGTGCCAGCAGGAGCTCCGGGAACACTGAAGCTTTCTTT. Protein: CASRSSGNTEAFF.

This chain joins TRBV7-2 and TRBJ2-7; possible D gene TRBD1, 6 bases. Between the trimmed V and J ends, which lost 0 bases and 6 bases, there was a span of 12 bases. Germline V CDR1 and CDR2: SGHTA, FQGNSA. The CDR3 totals 14 residues. In nucleotides, the CDR3 is TGTGCCAGCAGCTTAGCGCACAGGGATGGCGAGCAGTACTTC. Its translation: CASSLAHRDGEQYF.

The V call is TRBV12-3 or TRBV12-4, the J call TRBJ2-3, with TRBD1 identical over 10 bases. This CDR3 comprises 16 residues. Trimming at V came to 4 bases and at J to 3 bases, leaving 7 bases not matched to a gene. CDR3 sequence: CASSSPGQGRTDTQYF. DNA of the CDR3: TGTGCCAGCAGTTCCCCGGGACAGGGGAGAACAGATACGCAGTATTTT.

This clonotype was found many times. The chain joins TRBV20-1 to TRBJ2-3, with D perhaps TRBD2 (5 bases). Trimming cost V 3 bases and J 0 bases, with 10 bases left between them. The germline V gene has CDR1 DFQATT and CDR2 SNEGSKA (reference sequence). The CDR3 contains 14 residues. The CDR3 here is CSASLALSTDTQYF. The CDR3 coding sequence is TGCAGTGCTAGCCTAGCCCTTAGCACAGATACGCAGTATTTT.

In this sample, this clonotype turned up a few times. V and J are TRBV30 and TRBJ2-1; 9 bases fit TRBD2. CDR1 is GTSNPN and CDR2 is SVGIG in the germline V gene (reference sequence). The CDR3 spans 15 residues. V was pared by 1 base and J by 5 bases, with 6 bases of the junction left unmatched. CDR3 region: CAWSGPSGTDNEQFF. The CDR3 DNA is TGTGCCTGGAGTGGCCCTAGCGGGACCGACAATGAGCAGTTCTTC.

This clonotype was counted at least ten times. The chain uses TRBV20-1 and TRBJ2-1; no definite D call. The germline V and J ends were trimmed by 3 bases and 14 bases, with 14 bases remaining between them. The CDR3 is made up of 11 amino acids. The V gene's germline CDR1 is DFQATT and CDR2 SNEGSKA (reference sequence). In DNA form, the CDR3 reads TGCAGTGCTAGTTCTCAGGCCCGGGAGTTCTTC. Its translation: CSASSQAREFF.

This clonotype was seen a handful of times. This rearrangement joins TRBV4-2 to TRBJ2-1; no reliable D call. This CDR3 region has 11 residues. The germline CDR1 and CDR2 sequences are LGHNA and YNFKEQ. Trimming pared 4 bases from V and 7 bases from J, leaving 5 bases between. DNA of the CDR3: TGTGCCAGCAGCCTCCAGAATGAGCAGTTCTTC. It yields the protein CASSLQNEQFF.

The rearrangement links TRBV4-2 to TRBJ2-1; 13 bases match TRBD2. The CDR3 extends over 21 amino acids. CDR1 is LGHNA, CDR2 YNFKEQ, per germline. J gave up 0 bases and V 2 bases, and 13 bases lay outside the gene matches. CDR3 residues: CASSQYTTGLAGPSSYNEQFF. In DNA form, the CDR3 reads TGTGCCAGCAGCCAATATACGACGGGACTAGCGGGGCCCAGCTCCTACAATGAGCAGTTCTTC.